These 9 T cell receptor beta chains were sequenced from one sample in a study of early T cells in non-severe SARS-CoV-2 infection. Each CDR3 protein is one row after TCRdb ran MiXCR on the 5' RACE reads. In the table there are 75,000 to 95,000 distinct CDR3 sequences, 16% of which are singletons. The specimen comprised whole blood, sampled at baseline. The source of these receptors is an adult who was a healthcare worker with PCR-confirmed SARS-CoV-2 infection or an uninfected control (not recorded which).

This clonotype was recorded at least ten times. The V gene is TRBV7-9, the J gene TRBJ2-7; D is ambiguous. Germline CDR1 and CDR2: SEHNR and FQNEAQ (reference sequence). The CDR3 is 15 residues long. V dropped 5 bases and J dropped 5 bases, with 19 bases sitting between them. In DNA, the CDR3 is TGTGCCAGCAGCCGTCCGGTCGGGCAGATGGACGAGCAGTACTTC. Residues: CASSRPVGQMDEQYF.

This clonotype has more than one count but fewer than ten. The CDR3 DNA reads as TGTGCCAGCAGACTAGCGGGTACCCGAACCTCAGATACGCAGTATTTT. Amino acids: CASRLAGTRTSDTQYF. V usage is TRBV11-2 and J usage is TRBJ2-3, with 9 bases identical to TRBD2. V shed 6 bases and J 4 bases; nucleotides not matched to a gene: 11. The CDR3 has 16 residues. Germline assignment: CDR1 SGHAT and CDR2 FQNNGV.

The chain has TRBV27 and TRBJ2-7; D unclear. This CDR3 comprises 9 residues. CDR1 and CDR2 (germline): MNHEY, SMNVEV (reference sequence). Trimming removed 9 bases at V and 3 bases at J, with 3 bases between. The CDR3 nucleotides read TGTGCCAGATTCTACGAGCAGTACTTC. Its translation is CARFYEQYF.

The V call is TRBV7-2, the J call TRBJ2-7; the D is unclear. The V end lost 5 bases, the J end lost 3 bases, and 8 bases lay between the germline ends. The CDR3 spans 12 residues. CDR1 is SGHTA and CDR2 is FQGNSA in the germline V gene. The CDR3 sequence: CASSATHYEQYF. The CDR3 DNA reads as TGTGCCAGCAGCGCGACACACTACGAGCAGTACTTC.

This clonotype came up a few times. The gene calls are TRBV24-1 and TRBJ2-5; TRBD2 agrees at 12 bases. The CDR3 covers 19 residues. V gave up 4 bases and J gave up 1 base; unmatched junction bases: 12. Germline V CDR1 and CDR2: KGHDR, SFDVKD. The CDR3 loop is CATSDYTMTSGSPQETQYF. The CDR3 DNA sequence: TGTGCCACCAGTGACTACACAATGACTAGCGGGAGTCCCCAAGAGACCCAGTACTTC.

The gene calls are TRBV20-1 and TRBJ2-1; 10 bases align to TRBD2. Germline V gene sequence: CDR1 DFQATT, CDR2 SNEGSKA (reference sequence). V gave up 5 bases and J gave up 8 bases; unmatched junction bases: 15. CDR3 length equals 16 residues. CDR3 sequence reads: CSAPKHWTSGIDEQFF. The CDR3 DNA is TGCAGTGCTCCGAAACACTGGACTAGCGGTATCGATGAGCAGTTCTTC.

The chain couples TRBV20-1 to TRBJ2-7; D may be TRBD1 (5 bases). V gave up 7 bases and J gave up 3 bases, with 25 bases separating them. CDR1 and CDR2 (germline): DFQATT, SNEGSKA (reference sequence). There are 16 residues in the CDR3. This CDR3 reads CSVWQIGQGSGYEQYF. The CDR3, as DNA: TGCAGTGTGTGGCAGATAGGTCAGGGATCAGGCTACGAGCAGTACTTC.

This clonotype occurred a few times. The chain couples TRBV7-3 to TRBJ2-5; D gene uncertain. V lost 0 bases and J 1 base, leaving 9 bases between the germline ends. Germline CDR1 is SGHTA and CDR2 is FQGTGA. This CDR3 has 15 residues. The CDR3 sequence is CASSLTPRSQETQYF. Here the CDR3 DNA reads TGTGCCAGCAGCTTAACTCCCCGGAGCCAAGAGACCCAGTACTTC.

The CDR3 DNA sequence: TGCGCCAGCAGCTTGAACTCGGGACTCAGGGCCAACGAGCAGTACTTC. Protein product: CASSLNSGLRANEQYF. This chain connects TRBV5-1 to TRBJ2-7, with a weak D call TRBD2 (6 bases). Germline-derived CDR1 and CDR2 are SGHRS and YFSETQ. The CDR3 totals 16 residues. V dropped 1 base and J dropped 5 bases, with 19 bases sitting between them.